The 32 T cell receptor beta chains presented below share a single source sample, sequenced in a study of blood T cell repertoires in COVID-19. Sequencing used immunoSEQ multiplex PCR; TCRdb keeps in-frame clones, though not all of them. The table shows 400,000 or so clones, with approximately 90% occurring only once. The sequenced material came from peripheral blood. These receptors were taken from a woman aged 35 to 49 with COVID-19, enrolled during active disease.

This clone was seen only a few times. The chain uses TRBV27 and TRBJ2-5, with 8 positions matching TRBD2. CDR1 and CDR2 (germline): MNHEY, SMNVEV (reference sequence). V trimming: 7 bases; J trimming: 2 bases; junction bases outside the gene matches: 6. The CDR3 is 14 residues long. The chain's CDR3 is CASTPSGPQETQYF. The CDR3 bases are TGTGCCAGCACCCCTAGCGGGCCTCAAGAGACCCAGTACTTC.

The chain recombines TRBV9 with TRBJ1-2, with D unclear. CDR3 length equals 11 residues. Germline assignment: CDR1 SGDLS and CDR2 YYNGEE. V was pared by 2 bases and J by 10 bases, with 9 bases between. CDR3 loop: CASSVNADYTF. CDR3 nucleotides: TGTGCCAGCAGCGTTAACGCAGACTACACCTTC.

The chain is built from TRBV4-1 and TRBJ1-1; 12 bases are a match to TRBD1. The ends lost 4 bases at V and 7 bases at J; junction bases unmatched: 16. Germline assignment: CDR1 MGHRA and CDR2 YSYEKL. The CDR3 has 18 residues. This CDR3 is CASSLGPRDRGRRIEAFF. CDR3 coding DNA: TGCGCCAGCAGCCTTGGGCCCCGGGACAGGGGGCGCCGGATTGAAGCTTTCTTT.

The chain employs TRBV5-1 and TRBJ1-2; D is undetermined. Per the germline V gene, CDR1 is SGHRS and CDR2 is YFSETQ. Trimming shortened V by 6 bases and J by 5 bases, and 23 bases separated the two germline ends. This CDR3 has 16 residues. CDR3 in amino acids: CASTLGSQFRTYGYTF. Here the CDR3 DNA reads TGCGCCAGCACTCTGGGGAGTCAGTTCCGTACTTATGGCTACACCTTC.

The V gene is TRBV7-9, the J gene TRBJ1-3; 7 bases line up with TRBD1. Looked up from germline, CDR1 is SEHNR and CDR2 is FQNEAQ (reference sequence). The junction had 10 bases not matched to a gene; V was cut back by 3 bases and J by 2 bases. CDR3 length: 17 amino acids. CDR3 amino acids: CASSLMRSTGTGNTIYF. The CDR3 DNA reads TGTGCCAGCAGCTTGATGCGGTCGACAGGGACTGGAAACACCATATATTTT.

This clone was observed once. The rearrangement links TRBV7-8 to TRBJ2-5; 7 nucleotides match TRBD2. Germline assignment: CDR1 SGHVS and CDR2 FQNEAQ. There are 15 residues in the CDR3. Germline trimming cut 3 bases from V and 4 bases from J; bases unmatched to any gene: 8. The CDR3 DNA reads TGTGCCAGCAGCTTCTTGGCCGGGGAGGGAGAGACCCAGTACTTC. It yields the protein CASSFLAGEGETQYF.

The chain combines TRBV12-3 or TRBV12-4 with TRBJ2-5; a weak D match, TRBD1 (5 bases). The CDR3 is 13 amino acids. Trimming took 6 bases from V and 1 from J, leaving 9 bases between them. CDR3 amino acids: CASSDRSQETQYF. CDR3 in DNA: TGTGCCAGCAGCGACAGAAGCCAAGAGACCCAGTACTTC.

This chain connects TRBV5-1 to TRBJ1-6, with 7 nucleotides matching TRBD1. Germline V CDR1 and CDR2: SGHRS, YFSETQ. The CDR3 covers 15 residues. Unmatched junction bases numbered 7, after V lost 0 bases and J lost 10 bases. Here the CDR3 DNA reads TGCGCCAGCAGCTTGGCGCCCAGGGGGATGTCACCCCTCCACTTT. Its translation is CASSLAPRGMSPLHF.

CDR3 loop: CASSLRQGLDGYTF. CDR3 bases: TGTGCCAGCAGCTTACGACAGGGCCTAGATGGCTACACCTTC. The chain has TRBV7-8 and TRBJ1-2; 7 bases align to TRBD1. V was clipped by 2 bases and J by 6 bases; unmatched bases: 6. Germline assignment: CDR1 SGHVS and CDR2 FQNEAQ. The CDR3 is 14 amino acids.

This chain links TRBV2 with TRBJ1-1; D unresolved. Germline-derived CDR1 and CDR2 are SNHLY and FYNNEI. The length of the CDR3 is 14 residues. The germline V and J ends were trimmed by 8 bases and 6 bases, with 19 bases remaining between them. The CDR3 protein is CASGQTGEPAEAFF. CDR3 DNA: TGTGCCAGCGGCCAGACTGGAGAACCTGCTGAAGCTTTCTTT. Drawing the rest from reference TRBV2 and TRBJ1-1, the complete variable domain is EPEVTQTPSHQVTQMGQEVILRCVPISNHLYFYWYRQILGQKVEFLVSFYNNEISEKSEIFDDQFSVERPDGSNFTLKIRSTKLEDSAMYFCASGQTGEPAEAFFGQGTRLTVV.

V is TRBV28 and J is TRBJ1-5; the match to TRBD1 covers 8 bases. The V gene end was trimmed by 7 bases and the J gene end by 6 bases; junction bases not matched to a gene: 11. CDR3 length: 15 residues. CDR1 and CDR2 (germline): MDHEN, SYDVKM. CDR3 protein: CASTPGTGGGQPQHF. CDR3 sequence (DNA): TGTGCCAGCACCCCAGGGACAGGCGGGGGTCAGCCCCAGCATTTT.

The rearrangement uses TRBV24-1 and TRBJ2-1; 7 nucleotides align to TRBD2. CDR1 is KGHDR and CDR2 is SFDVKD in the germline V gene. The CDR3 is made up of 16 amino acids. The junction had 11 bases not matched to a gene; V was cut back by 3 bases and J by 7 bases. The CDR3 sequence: CATSDGDGGSGNEQFF. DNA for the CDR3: TGTGCCACCAGTGATGGGGATGGCGGGAGCGGAAATGAGCAGTTCTTC.

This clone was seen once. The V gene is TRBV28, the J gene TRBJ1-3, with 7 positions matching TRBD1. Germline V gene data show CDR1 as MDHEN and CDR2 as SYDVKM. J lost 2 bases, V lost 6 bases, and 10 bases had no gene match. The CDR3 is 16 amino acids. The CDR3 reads CASSHPQQGTGNTIYF. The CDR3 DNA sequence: TGTGCCAGCAGCCACCCCCAACAGGGGACTGGAAACACCATATATTTT.

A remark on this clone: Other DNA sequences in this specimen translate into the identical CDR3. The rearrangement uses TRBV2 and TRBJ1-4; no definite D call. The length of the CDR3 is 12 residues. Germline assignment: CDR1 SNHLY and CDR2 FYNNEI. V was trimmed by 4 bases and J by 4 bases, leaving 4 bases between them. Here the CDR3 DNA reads TGTGCCAGCAGTGTCCTTAATGAAAAACTGTTTTTT. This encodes CASSVLNEKLFF.

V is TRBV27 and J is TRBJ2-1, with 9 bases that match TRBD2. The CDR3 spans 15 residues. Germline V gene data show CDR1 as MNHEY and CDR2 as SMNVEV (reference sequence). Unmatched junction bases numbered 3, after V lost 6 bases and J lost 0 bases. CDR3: CASRASGTSYNEQFF. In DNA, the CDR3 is TGTGCCAGCAGAGCTAGCGGGACCTCCTACAATGAGCAGTTCTTC.

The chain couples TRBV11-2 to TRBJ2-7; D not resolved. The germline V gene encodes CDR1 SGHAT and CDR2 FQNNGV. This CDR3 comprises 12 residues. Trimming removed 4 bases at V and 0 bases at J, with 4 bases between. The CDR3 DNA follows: TGTGCCAGCAGCTCGAGCTCCTACGAGCAGTACTTC. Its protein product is CASSSSSYEQYF.

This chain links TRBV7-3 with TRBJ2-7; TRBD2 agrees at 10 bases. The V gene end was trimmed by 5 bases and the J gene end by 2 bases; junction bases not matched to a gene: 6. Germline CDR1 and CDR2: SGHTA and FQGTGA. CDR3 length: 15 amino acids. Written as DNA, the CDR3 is TGTGCCAGCAGCCTTACTAGCGGGACTCCCTACGAGCAGTACTTC. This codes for CASSLTSGTPYEQYF. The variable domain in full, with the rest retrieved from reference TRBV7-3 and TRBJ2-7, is GAGVSQTPSNKVTEKGKYVELRCDPISGHTALYWYRQSLGQGPEFLIYFQGTGAADDSGLPNDRFFAVRPEGSVSTLKIQRTERGDSAVYLCASSLTSGTPYEQYFGPGTRLTVT.

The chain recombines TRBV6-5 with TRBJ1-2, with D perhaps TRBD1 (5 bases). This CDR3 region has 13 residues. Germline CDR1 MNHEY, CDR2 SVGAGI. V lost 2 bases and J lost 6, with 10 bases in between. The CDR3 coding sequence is TGTGCCAGCAGTTACGTGGGGGGGAATGGCTACACCTTC. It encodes CASSYVGGNGYTF.

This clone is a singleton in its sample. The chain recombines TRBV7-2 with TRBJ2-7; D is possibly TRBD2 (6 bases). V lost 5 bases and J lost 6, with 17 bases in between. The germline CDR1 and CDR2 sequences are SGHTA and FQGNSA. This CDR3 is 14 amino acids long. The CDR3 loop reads CASSGVGGGREQYF. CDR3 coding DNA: TGTGCCAGCAGCGGGGTGGGAGGTGGGCGCGAGCAGTACTTC.

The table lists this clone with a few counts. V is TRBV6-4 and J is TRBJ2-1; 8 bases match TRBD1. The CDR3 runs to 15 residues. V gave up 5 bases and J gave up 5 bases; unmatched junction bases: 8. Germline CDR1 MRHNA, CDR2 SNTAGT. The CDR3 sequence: CASSLGTGTHNEQFF. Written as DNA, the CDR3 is TGTGCCAGCAGTTTAGGGACAGGCACCCACAATGAGCAGTTCTTC.

The CDR3 bases are TGTGCCAGCAGCCGTCCCGGGACAGGTACCGGGGAGCTGTTTTTT. As protein: CASSRPGTGTGELFF. The rearrangement joins TRBV7-9 to TRBJ2-2; 8 bases agree with TRBD1. After removal of 5 bases from V and 5 bases from J, the junction contained 7 bases not matched to a gene. The CDR3 is 15 amino acids. Germline CDR1 and CDR2: SEHNR and FQNEAQ (reference sequence).

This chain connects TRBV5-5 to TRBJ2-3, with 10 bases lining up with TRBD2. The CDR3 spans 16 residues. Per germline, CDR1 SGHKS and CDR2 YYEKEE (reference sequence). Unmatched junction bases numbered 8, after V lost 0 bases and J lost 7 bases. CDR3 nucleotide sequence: TGTGCCAGCAGCTTGGCCTCTAGCGGGGGTTTACATACGCAGTATTTT. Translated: CASSLASSGGLHTQYF.

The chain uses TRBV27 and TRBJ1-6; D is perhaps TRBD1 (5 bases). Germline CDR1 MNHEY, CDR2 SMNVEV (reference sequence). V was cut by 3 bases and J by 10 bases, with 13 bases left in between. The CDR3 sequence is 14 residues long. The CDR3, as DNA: TGTGCCAGCAGTTTTGGGACGGACTACTCACCCCTCCACTTT. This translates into CASSFGTDYSPLHF.

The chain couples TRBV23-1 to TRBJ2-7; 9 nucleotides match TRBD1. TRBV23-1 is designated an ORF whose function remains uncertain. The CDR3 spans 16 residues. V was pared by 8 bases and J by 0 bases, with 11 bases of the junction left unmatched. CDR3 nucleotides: TGCGCCAGCTCGCGAAGGGGACAGGGATGCTCCTACGAGCAGTACTTC. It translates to CASSRRGQGCSYEQYF.

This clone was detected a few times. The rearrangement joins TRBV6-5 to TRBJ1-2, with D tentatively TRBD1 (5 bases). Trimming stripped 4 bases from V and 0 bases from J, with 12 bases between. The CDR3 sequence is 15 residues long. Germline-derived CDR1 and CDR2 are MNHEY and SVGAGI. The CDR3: CASSFRQRSNYGYTF. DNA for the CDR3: TGTGCCAGCAGTTTCCGACAGAGGTCTAACTATGGCTACACCTTC.

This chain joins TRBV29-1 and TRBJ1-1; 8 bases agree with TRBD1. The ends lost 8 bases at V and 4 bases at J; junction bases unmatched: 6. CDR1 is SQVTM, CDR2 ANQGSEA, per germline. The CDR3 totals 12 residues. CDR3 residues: CSLGQGGTEAFF. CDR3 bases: TGCAGCCTCGGACAGGGAGGCACTGAAGCTTTCTTT.

CDR3 sequence (DNA): TGTGCCAGCAGCTTAGATTTGGGCGGGGGGATCTACGAGCAGTACTTC. Translating gives CASSLDLGGGIYEQYF. This chain links TRBV7-2 with TRBJ2-7; 8 bases align to TRBD2. This CDR3 has 16 amino acids. The germline gives CDR1 SGHTA, CDR2 FQGNSA. The J segment lost 3 bases and the V segment lost 1 base, leaving 8 bases of the junction unmatched.

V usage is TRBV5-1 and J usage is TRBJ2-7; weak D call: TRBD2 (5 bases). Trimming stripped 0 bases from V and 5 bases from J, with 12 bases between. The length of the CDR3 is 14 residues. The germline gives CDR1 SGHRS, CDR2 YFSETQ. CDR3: CASSLGRVRDEQYF. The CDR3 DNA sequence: TGCGCCAGCAGCTTGGGAAGGGTGAGGGACGAGCAGTACTTC.

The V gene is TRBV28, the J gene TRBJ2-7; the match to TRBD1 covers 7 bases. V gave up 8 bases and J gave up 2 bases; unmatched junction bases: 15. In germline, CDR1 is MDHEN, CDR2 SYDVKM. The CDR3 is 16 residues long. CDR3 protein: CASRPPPGQTTYEQYF. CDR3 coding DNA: TGTGCCAGCCGTCCGCCCCCGGGACAGACTACCTACGAGCAGTACTTC.

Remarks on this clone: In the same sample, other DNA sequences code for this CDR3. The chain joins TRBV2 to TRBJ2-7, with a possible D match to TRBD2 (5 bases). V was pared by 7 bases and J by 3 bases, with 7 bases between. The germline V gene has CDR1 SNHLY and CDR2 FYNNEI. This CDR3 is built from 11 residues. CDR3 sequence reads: CASMAGYEQYF. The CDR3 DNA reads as TGTGCCAGCATGGCGGGCTACGAGCAGTACTTC.

The CDR3 DNA reads as TGTGCCAGCAGCTTGGGTTACACGGGACTAGGTACAGATACGCAGTATTTT. As protein: CASSLGYTGLGTDTQYF. The V gene is TRBV5-4, the J gene TRBJ2-3, with 8 bases matching TRBD2. The CDR3 runs 17 residues. Germline trimming cut 0 bases from V and 3 bases from J; bases unmatched to any gene: 9. In germline, CDR1 is SGHNT, CDR2 YYREEE (reference sequence). The variable domain in full, completed from reference TRBV5-4 and TRBJ2-3, reads ETGVTQSPTHLIKTRGQQVTLRCSSQSGHNTVSWYQQALGQGPQFIFQYYREEENGRGNFPPRFSGLQFPNYSSELNVNALELDDSALYLCASSLGYTGLGTDTQYFGPGTRLTVL.

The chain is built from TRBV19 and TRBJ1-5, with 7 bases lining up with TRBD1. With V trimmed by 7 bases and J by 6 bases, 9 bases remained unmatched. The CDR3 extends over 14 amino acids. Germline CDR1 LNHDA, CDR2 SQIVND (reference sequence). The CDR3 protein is CASTPDRVSQPQHF. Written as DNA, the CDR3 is TGTGCCAGTACCCCTGACAGGGTAAGTCAGCCCCAGCATTTT.